This TCR beta chain was observed in a study of blood T cell repertoires in COVID-19. The method was immunoSEQ multiplex PCR; TCRdb's version includes in-frame clones alone and lacks a portion of them. The sample holds about 390,000 clones, around 87% seen once. This clone came up once. The CDR3 sequence is 14 residues long. After removal of 10 bases from V and 2 bases from J, the junction contained 5 bases not matched to a gene. The V gene's germline CDR1 is MGHDK and CDR2 SYGVNS. The sequence derives from a woman aged 55-70 years with COVID-19, enrolled during active disease. The chain links TRBV25-1 to TRBJ2-3; 11 nucleotides line up with TRBD2. Sequencing used peripheral blood. The CDR3 nucleotides are TGTGCCACAAGACTAGCGGGGAACACAGATACGCAGTATTTT. As protein: CATRLAGNTDTQYF. The full variable domain, completed using reference TRBV25-1 and TRBJ2-3, is EADIYQTPRYLVIGTGKKITLECSQTMGHDKMYWYQQDPGMELHLIHYSYGVNSTEKGDLSSESTVSRIRTEHFPLTLESARPSHTSQYLCATRLAGNTDTQYFGPGTRLTVL.